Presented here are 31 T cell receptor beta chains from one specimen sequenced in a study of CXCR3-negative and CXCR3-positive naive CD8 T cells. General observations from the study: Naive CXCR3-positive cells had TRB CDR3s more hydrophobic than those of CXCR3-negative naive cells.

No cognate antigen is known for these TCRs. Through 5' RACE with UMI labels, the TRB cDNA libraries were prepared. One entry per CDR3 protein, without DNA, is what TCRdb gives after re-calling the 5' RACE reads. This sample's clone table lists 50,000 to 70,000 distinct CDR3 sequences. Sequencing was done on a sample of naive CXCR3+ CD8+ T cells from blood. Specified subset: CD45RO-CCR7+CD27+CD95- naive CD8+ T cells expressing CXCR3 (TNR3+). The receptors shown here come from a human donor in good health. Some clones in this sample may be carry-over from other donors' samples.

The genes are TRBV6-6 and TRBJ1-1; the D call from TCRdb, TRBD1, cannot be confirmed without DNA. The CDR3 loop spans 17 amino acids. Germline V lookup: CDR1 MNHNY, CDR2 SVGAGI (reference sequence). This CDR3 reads CASSRPEGQCFSTEAFF.

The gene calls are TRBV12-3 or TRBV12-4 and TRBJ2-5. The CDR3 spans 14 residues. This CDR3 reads CASSPLGLVETQYF.

Here the CDR3 reads CASSLRVSYEQYF. The V and J genes are TRBV27 and TRBJ2-7. CDR1 MNHEY and CDR2 SMNVEV come from the germline V gene (reference sequence). This CDR3 spans 13 amino acids.

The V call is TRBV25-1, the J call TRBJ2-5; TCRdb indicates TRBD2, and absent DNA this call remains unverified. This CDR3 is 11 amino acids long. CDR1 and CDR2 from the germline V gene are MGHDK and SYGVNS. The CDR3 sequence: CASAGGETQYF.

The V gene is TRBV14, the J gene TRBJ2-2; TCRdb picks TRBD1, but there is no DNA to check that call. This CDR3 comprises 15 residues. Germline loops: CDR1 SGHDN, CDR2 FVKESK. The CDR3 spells CASSQVNPYTGELFF.

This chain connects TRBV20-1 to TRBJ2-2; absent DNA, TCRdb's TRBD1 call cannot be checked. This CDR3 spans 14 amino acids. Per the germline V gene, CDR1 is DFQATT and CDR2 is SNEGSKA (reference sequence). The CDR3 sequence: CSARPGALTGELFF.

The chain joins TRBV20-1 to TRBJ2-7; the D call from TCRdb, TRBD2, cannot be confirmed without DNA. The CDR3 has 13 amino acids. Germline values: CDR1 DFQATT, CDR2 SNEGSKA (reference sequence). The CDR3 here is CSARASGSYEQYF.

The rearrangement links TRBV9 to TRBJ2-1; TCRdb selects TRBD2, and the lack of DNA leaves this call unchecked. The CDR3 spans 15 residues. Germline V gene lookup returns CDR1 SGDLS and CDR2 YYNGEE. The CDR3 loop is CASGSSGYSYNEQFF.

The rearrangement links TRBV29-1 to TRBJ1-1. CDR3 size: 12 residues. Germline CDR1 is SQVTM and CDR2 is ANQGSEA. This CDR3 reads CSVWEANTEAFF.

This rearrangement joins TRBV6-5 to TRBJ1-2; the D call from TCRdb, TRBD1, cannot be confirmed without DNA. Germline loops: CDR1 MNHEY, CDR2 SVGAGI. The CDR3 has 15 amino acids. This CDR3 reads CASSYYRSGNDGYTF.

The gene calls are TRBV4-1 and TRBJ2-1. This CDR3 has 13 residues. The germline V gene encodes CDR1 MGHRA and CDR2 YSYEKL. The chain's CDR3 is CASSQVLIDEQFF.

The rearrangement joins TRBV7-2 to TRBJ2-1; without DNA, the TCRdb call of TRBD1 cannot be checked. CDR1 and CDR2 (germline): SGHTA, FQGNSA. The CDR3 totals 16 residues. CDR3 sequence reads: CASSLVRWGGYNEQFF.

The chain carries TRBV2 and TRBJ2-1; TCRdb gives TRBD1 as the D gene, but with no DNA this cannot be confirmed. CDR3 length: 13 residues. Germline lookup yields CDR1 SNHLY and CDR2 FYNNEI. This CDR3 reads CASSGGGYNERFF. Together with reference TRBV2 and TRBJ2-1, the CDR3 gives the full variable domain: EPEVTQTPSHQVTQMGQEVILRCVPISNHLYFYWYRQILGQKVEFLVSFYNNEISEKSEIFDDQFSVERPDGSNFTLKIRSTKLEDSAMYFCASSGGGYNERFFGPGTRLTVL.

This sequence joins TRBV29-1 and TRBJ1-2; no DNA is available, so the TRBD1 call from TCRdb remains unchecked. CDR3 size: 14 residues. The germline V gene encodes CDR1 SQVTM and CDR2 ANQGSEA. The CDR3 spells CSVEEQRGDYGYTF.

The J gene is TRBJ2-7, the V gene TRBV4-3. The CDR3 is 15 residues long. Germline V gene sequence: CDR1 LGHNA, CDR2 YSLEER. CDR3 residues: CASSQGPGTPYEQYF.

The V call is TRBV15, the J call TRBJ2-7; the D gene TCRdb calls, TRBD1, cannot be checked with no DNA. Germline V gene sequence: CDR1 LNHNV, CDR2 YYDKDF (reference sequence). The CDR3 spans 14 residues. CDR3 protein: CATSVIQGDYEQYF.

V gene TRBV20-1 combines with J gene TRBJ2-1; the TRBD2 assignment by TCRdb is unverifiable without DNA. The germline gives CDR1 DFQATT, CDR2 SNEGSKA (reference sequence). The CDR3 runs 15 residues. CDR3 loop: CSARDWLAVGDEQFF.

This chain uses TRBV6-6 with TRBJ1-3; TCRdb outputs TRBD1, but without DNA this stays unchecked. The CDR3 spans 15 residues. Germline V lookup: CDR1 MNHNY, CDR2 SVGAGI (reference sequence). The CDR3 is CASRDDSSTGNTIYF.

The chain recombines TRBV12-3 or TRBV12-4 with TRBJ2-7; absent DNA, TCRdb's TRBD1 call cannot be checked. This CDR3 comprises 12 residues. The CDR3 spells CASSAQGYEQYF.

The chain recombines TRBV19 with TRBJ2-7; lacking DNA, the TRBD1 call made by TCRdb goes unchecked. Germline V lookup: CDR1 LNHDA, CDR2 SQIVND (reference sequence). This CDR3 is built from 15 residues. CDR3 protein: CASSPGVGSYYEQYF.

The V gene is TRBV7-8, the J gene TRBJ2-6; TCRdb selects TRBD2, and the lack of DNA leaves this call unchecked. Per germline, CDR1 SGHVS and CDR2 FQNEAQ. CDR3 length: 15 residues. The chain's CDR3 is CASSWTRAGANVLTF.

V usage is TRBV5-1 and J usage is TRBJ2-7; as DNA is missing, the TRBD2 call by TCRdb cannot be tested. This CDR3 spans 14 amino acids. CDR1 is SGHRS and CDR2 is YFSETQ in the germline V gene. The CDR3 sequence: CASSFSGGEYEQYF.

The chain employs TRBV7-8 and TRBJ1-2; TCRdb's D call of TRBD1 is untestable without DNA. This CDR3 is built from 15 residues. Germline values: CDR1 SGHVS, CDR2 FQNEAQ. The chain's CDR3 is CASSLGTGTQGGYTF.

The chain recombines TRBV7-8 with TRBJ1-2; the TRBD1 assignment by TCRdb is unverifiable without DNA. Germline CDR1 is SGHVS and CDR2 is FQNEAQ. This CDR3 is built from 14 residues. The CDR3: CASSPEGLLYGYTF.

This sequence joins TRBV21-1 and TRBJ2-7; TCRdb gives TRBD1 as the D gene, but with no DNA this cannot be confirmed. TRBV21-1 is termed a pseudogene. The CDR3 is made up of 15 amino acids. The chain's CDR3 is CASRCKGQGIYEQYF.

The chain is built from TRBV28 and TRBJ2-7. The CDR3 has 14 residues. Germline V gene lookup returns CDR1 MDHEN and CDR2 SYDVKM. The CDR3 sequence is CASSLTLSPYEQYF.

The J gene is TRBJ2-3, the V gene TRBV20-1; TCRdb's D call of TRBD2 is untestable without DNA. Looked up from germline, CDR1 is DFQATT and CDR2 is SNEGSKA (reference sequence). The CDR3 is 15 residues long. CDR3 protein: CSARTSGYSLDTQYF.

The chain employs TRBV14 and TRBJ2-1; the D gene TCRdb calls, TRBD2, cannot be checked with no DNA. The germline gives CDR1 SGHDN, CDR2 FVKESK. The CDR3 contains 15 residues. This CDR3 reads CASSRLAGRYNEQFF.

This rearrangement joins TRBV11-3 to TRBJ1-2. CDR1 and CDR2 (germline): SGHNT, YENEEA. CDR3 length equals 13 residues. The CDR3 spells CASSSGGEDGYTF. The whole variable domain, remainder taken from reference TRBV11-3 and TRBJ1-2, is EAGVVQSPRYKIIEKKQPVAFWCNPISGHNTLYWYLQNLGQGPELLIRYENEEAVDDSQLPKDRFSAERLKGVDSTLKIQPAELGDSAVYLCASSSGGEDGYTFGSGTRLTVV.

This chain's CDR3 is CASSPRGTGGASYEQYF. The chain couples TRBV18 to TRBJ2-7; TCRdb lists TRBD1, though no DNA is available to test this call. Germline lookup yields CDR1 KGHSH and CDR2 LQKENI. CDR3 length: 17 residues.

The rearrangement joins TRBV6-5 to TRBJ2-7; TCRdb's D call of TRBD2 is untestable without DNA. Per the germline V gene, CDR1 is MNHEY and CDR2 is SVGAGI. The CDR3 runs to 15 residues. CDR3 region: CASSPRGGRVEEQYF.